This TCR beta chain was captured by sequencing in a study of blood T cell repertoires in COVID-19 (dated by TCRdb to 2020 to 2022). Concerning the study at large: The collaborator samples originated in the United States, Italy and Spain and spanned the acute and convalescent phases of COVID-19. The prospective study material was composed of cDNA or gDNA derived from T cells, B-cell-depleted T cells, or PBMCs. The dataset comprised deeply sampled blood TCRbeta repertoires from subjects exposed to, actively infected with, or recovered from COVID-19. A freely available public database, intended as a resource for researchers studying the immune response to SARS-CoV-2, is where the repertoires were released. Samples were obtained from the ongoing ImmuneRACE study (first 160 participants) and from roughly 1,300 subjects provided by 6 global collaborators. Sample metadata almost always included a de-identified subject ID, COVID-19 status, age in years and sex. Where available, HLA class I and class II types were taken from metadata supplied by the sample provider and were not determined by assay-based typing. Paper-wide results and their limitations: How much clinical and demographic metadata was included differed by source and by participant, and the metadata was provided uncurated.

CDR1 and CDR2, looked up from the germline V gene, are SGHAT and FQNNGV. The CDR3 covers 16 residues, taking in both the cysteine and the phenylalanine. Only CDR3 DNA remains: 48 bases, in frame from the first base. Compared with germline, V lacks 5 bases and J lacks 2 bases; bases without a gene match: 8. Collaborating institutions collected whole blood in K2EDTA tubes following their own protocols. Collaborator samples were shipped for TCRbeta analysis as frozen whole blood, isolated PBMCs, or DNA extracted from either sample type. TCRbeta CDR3 regions were amplified from genomic DNA by means of the immunoSEQ Assay, a bias-controlled multiplex PCR. Per the authors' processing: Nucleated cell counts per sample were estimated from amplification of reference gene primers within the assay. To quantify the absolute abundance of each unique TCRbeta CDR3 rearrangement, sequence reads were collapsed and filtered. For each sample, productive Simpson clonality was calculated as the square root of Simpson's diversity index over productive rearrangements. TCRdb obtained this table from immuneACCESS and retained in-frame rearrangements with V and J assigned. These tables miss some clones; where compared with another copy, unresolved V genes account for less than half of the shortfall, and the remainder is unexplained. V, J and clone size are those of that table, while D and trimming were read from the DNA. This sample comprises about 100,000 clones, 88% of them detected only once. Around 7% of the sample comes from the top ten.

With respect to this clone: The antigen it recognizes is unknown. No base quality information exists; no much larger clone differs at one position.

This TCR came from a middle-aged man with active or convalescent COVID-19. This chain is built from TRBV11-2 and TRBJ2-3; 9 bases in the junction line up with TRBD1. Material: peripheral blood. Here is the DNA: TGTGCCAGCAGCACATACAGGGGGCGAAACACAGATACGCAGTATTTT. It translates to CASSTYRGRNTDTQYF.